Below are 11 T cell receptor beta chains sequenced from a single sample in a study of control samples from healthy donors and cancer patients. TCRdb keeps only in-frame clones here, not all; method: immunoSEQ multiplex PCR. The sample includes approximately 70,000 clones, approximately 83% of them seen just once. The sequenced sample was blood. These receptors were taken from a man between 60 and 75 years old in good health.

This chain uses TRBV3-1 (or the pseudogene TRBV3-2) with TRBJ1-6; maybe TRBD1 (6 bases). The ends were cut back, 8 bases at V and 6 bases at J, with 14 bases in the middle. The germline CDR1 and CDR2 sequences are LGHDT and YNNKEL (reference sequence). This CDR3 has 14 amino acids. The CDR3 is CASGGGCCNSPLHF. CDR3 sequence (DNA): TGTGCCAGCGGGGGGGGCTGTTGTAATTCACCCCTCCACTTT.

The CDR3: CASRRLDSTGNTIYF. The CDR3 DNA is TGTGCCAGCAGGAGATTAGATTCGACTGGAAACACCATATATTTT. This rearrangement joins TRBV2 to TRBJ1-3; D call uncertain. CDR1 SNHLY and CDR2 FYNNEI come from the germline V gene. CDR3 length equals 15 residues. Trimming cost V 6 bases and J 2 bases, with 14 bases left between them.

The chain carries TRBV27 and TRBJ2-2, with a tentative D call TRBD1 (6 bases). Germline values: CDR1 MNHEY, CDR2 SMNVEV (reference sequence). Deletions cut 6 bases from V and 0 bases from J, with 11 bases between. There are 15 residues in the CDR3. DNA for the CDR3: TGTGCCAGCAGGGGGGCAGCCACGAACACCGGGGAGCTGTTTTTT. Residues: CASRGAATNTGELFF.

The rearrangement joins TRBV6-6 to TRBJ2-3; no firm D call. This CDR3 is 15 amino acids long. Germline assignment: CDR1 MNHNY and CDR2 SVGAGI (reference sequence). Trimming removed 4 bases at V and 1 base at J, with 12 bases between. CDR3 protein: CASSLGTWGTDTQYF. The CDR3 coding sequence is TGTGCCAGCAGTTTGGGCACCTGGGGCACAGATACGCAGTATTTT.

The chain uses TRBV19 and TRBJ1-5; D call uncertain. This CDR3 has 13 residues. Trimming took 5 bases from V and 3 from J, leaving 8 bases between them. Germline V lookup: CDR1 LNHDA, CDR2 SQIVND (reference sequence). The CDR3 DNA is TGTGCCAGTAGTGCCGGCTTCAATCAGCCCCAGCATTTT. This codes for CASSAGFNQPQHF.

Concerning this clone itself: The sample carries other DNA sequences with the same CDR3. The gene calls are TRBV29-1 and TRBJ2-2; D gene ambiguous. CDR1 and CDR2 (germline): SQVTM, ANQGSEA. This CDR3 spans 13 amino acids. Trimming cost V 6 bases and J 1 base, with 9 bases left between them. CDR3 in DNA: TGCAGCGTCGACCGTGGGAACACCGGGGAGCTGTTTTTT. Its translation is CSVDRGNTGELFF.

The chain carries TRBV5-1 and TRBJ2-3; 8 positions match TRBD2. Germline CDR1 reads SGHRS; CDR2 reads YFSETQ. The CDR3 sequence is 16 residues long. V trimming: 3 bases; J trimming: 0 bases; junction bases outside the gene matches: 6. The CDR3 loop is CASSSGTRISTDTQYF. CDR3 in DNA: TGCGCCAGCAGCTCCGGGACTAGAATTAGCACAGATACGCAGTATTTT. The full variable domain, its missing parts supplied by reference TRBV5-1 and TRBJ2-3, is KAGVTQTPRYLIKTRGQQVTLSCSPISGHRSVSWYQQTPGQGLQFLFEYFSETQRNKGNFPGRFSGRQFSNSRSEMNVSTLELGDSALYLCASSSGTRISTDTQYFGPGTRLTVL.

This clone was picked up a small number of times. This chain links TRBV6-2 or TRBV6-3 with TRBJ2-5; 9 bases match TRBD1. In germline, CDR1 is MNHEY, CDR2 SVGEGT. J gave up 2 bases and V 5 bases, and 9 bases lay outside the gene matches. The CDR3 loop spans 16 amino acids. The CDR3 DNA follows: TGTGCCAGCAGTAAAATGGACAGGGGAGGGCAAGAGACCCAGTACTTC. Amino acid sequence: CASSKMDRGGQETQYF.

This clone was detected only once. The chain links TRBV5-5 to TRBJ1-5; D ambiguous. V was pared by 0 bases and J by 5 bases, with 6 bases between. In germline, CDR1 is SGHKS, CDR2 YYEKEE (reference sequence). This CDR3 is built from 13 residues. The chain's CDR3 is CASSLGPYQPQHF. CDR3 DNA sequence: TGTGCCAGCAGCTTGGGGCCGTATCAGCCCCAGCATTTT.

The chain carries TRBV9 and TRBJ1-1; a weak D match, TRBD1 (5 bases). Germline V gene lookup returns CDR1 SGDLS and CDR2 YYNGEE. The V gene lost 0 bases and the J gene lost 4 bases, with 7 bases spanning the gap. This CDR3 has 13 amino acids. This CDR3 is CASSVARGTEAFF. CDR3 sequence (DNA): TGTGCCAGCAGCGTAGCTAGGGGCACTGAAGCTTTCTTT. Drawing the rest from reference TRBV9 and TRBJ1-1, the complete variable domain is DSGVTQTPKHLITATGQRVTLRCSPRSGDLSVYWYQQSLDQGLQFLIQYYNGEERAKGNILERFSAQQFPDLHSELNLSSLELGDSALYFCASSVARGTEAFFGQGTRLTVV.

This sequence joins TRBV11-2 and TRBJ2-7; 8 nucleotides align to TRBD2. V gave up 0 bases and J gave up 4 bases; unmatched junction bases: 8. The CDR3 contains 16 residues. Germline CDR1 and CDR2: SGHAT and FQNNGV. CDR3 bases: TGTGCCAGCAGCTTAGACGGGACTAGGTTTAGTTACGAGCAGTACTTC. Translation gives CASSLDGTRFSYEQYF.